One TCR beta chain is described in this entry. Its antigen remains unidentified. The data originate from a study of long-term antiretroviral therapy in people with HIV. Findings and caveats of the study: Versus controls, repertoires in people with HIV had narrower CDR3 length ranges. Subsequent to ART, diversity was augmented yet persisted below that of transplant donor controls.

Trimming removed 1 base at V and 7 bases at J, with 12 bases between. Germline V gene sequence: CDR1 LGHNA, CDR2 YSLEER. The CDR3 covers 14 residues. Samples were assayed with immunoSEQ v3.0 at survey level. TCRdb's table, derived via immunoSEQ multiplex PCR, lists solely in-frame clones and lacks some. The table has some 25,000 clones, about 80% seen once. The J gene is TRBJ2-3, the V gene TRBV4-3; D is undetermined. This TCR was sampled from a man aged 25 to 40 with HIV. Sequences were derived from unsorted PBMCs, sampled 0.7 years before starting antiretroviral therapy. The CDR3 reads CASSQVHSTHTQYF. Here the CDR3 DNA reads TGCGCCAGCAGCCAAGTGCACTCCACCCATACGCAGTATTTT.